The 18 T cell receptor beta chains below come from one sample, sequenced in a study of shared clonotypes between healthy human individuals. Only CD45RO-negative cells positively selected for CCR7 counted as naive CD8 cells, so terminally differentiated effector memory CD45RA+ cells were excluded. Clones were read by immunoSEQ multiplex PCR, and TCRdb kept only the in-frame ones, dropping some. In the table there are about 2 million clones, around 96% of which are singletons. The sample comprised naive CD8+ T cells sorted from blood. Source of these receptors: a man younger than 35 in good health.

As concerns this clone: The same CDR3 also results from other DNA sequences found in this sample. The rearrangement uses TRBV4-1 and TRBJ2-7; 8 bases are a match to TRBD2. V lost 0 bases, J lost 1 base, and 2 bases stayed unmatched. Germline CDR1 reads MGHRA; CDR2 reads YSYEKL. The CDR3 is 15 amino acids. The CDR3 loop reads CASSQDGGGSYEQYF. The DNA of the CDR3 is TGCGCCAGCAGCCAAGACGGCGGGGGGTCCTACGAGCAGTACTTC.

The CDR3 sequence is CASSQEEGTGRYEQYF. The CDR3 region has the DNA TGCGCCAGCAGCCAAGAAGAAGGGACAGGGAGGTACGAGCAGTACTTC. The chain employs TRBV4-1 and TRBJ2-7; 9 bases map to TRBD1. Trimming at V came to 0 bases and at J to 4 bases, leaving 7 bases not matched to a gene. The CDR3 is 16 amino acids. In germline, CDR1 is MGHRA, CDR2 YSYEKL.

Comments on this clone: Other nucleotide sequences in the sample specify the same CDR3. The V and J genes are TRBV4-1 and TRBJ2-7; 12 bases fit TRBD2. Trimming cost V 2 bases and J 4 bases; bases outside gene matches: 3. The CDR3 length is 15 residues. Germline CDR1 and CDR2: MGHRA and YSYEKL. The CDR3 nucleotides are TGCGCCAGCAGCCAACTAGCGGGAGGGCCTTACGAGCAGTACTTC. Residues: CASSQLAGGPYEQYF.

The rearrangement joins TRBV4-3 to TRBJ2-6; TRBD2 is a possible D gene (6 bases). The length of the CDR3 is 18 residues. Germline CDR1 and CDR2: LGHNA and YSLEER. The V gene lost 5 bases and the J gene lost 2 bases, with 19 bases spanning the gap. The CDR3 sequence is CASSNRLGGLTGANVLTF. Here the CDR3 DNA reads TGCGCCAGCAGCAATCGCTTGGGGGGTCTGACTGGGGCCAACGTCCTGACTTTC.

This clone was recorded a few times. The gene calls are TRBV19 and TRBJ2-7, with a possible D match to TRBD1 (6 bases). Per the germline V gene, CDR1 is LNHDA and CDR2 is SQIVND (reference sequence). This CDR3 is built from 13 residues. V was shortened by 1 base and J by 6 bases, with 10 bases between the two germline ends. Written as DNA, the CDR3 is TGTGCCAGTAGTATAGCAGGACAGCGCGAGCAGTACTTC. Amino acids: CASSIAGQREQYF.

The rearrangement links TRBV5-6 to TRBJ2-1; either TRBD1 or TRBD2 may fit D (5 bases each). CDR1 is SGHDT and CDR2 is YYEEEE in the germline V gene. Trimming removed 9 bases from V and 0 bases from J, with 13 bases in between. CDR3 length: 14 residues. Written as DNA, the CDR3 is TGTGCCACCGGATGGGGGAACTCCTACAATGAGCAGTTCTTC. Translation: CATGWGNSYNEQFF.

The V and J genes are TRBV6-5 and TRBJ1-2, with a tentative D call TRBD1 (5 bases). The CDR3 has 13 amino acids. Germline V CDR1 and CDR2: MNHEY, SVGAGI. V was trimmed by 5 bases and J by 8 bases, leaving 15 bases between them. The DNA for the CDR3 is TGTGCCAGCAGTACCGGGGACCCCTTGGGCTACACCTTC. It is translated as CASSTGDPLGYTF.

This clone was observed a single time. V gene TRBV4-3 combines with J gene TRBJ2-1; unclear D gene. The V end lost 2 bases, the J end lost 0 bases, and 8 bases lay between the germline ends. The CDR3 is 15 amino acids. Germline CDR1 reads LGHNA; CDR2 reads YSLEER. The CDR3 sequence is CASSQLVSSYNEQFF. The CDR3 DNA reads TGCGCCAGCAGCCAACTCGTGAGCTCCTACAATGAGCAGTTCTTC.

The genes are TRBV7-3 and TRBJ1-5; a weak D match, TRBD1 (5 bases). The germline V gene encodes CDR1 SGHTA and CDR2 FQGTGA. Trimming shortened V by 5 bases and J by 7 bases, and 15 bases separated the two germline ends. The CDR3 has 14 amino acids. The CDR3, as DNA: TGTGCCAGCAGCGGGGGACGGGACGGACAGCCCCAGCATTTT. Protein: CASSGGRDGQPQHF.

The CDR3 here is CASSLGTGAKTGTNGYTF. CDR3 bases: TGTGCCAGCAGCTTGGGGACCGGAGCAAAAACCGGAACTAATGGCTACACCTTC. The V gene is TRBV5-8, the J gene TRBJ1-2; D unresolved. V lost 0 bases, J lost 6 bases, and 24 bases lay in between. Germline-derived CDR1 and CDR2 are SGHTS and YDEGEE. CDR3 length equals 18 residues. The variable domain in full, with the rest retrieved from reference TRBV5-8 and TRBJ1-2, is EAGVTQSPTHLIKTRGQQATLRCSPISGHTSVYWYQQALGLGLQFLLWYDEGEERNRGNFPPRFSGRQFPNYSSELNVNALELEDSALYLCASSLGTGAKTGTNGYTFGSGTRLTVV.

This sequence joins TRBV6-6 and TRBJ2-1; D assignment may be TRBD1 or TRBD2 (5 bases each). From germline, CDR1 is MNHNY and CDR2 SVGAGI (reference sequence). This CDR3 is built from 16 residues. V lost 3 bases, J lost 1 base, and 13 bases lay in between. CDR3 region: CASSYRGDPSYNEQFF. In DNA, the CDR3 is TGTGCCAGCAGTTATCGTGGGGACCCTTCCTACAATGAGCAGTTCTTC.

CDR3 sequence reads: CASSVLPQRTDTQYF. CDR3 in DNA: TGTGCCAGCAGCGTATTGCCACAGCGCACAGATACGCAGTATTTT. The gene calls are TRBV9 and TRBJ2-3; D unclear. This CDR3 has 15 amino acids. V lost 1 base, J lost 1 base, and 10 bases lay in between. CDR1 is SGDLS and CDR2 is YYNGEE in the germline V gene. The full variable domain, completed using reference TRBV9 and TRBJ2-3, is DSGVTQTPKHLITATGQRVTLRCSPRSGDLSVYWYQQSLDQGLQFLIQYYNGEERAKGNILERFSAQQFPDLHSELNLSSLELGDSALYFCASSVLPQRTDTQYFGPGTRLTVL.

This clone has only a few counts. The J gene is TRBJ1-6, the V gene TRBV5-4; TRBD1 aligns across 9 bases. Trimming took 4 bases from V and 14 from J; bases not matched to a gene: 4. Germline V lookup: CDR1 SGHNT, CDR2 YYREEE (reference sequence). The CDR3 has 12 residues. This CDR3 is CASSRTGDTLHF. DNA for the CDR3: TGTGCCAGCAGCCGGACAGGGGACACCCTCCACTTT. Full variable domain (rest looked up from reference TRBV5-4 and TRBJ1-6): ETGVTQSPTHLIKTRGQQVTLRCSSQSGHNTVSWYQQALGQGPQFIFQYYREEENGRGNFPPRFSGLQFPNYSSELNVNALELDDSALYLCASSRTGDTLHFGNGTRLTVT.

The genes are TRBV2 and TRBJ2-3, with 7 bases matching TRBD2. After removal of 2 bases from V and 2 bases from J, the junction contained 16 bases not matched to a gene. CDR1 SNHLY and CDR2 FYNNEI come from the germline V gene. The CDR3 is 19 amino acids. CDR3 amino acids: CASSEPPAIGGGYTDTQYF. CDR3 DNA: TGTGCCAGCAGTGAACCCCCAGCGATTGGGGGAGGGTACACAGATACGCAGTATTTT.

This chain connects TRBV6-5 to TRBJ2-5; 8 positions agree with TRBD1. V lost 1 base and J lost 5; bases outside the gene matches: 3. Germline V gene lookup returns CDR1 MNHEY and CDR2 SVGAGI. CDR3 length equals 14 residues. The CDR3 region has the DNA TGTGCCAGCAGTTACTGGACAGGGTGGGAGACCCAGTACTTC. Translated, it gives CASSYWTGWETQYF.

The chain employs TRBV6-1 and TRBJ2-7, with TRBD1 identical over 8 bases. This CDR3 is built from 16 residues. Unmatched junction bases numbered 12, after V lost 3 bases and J lost 5 bases. The germline V gene encodes CDR1 MNHNS and CDR2 SASEGT. CDR3 sequence: CASSEAEGTGLNEQYF. The CDR3 nucleotides are TGTGCCAGCAGTGAGGCCGAAGGGACAGGTCTGAACGAGCAGTACTTC.

The V gene is TRBV2, the J gene TRBJ2-3; D is uncertain. The germline V gene encodes CDR1 SNHLY and CDR2 FYNNEI. The V end lost 2 bases, the J end lost 0 bases, and 9 bases lay between the germline ends. CDR3 length equals 15 residues. As DNA, the CDR3 is TGTGCCAGCAGTGAATTTGTCAGTAGCACAGATACGCAGTATTTT. This translates into CASSEFVSSTDTQYF.

This chain connects TRBV9 to TRBJ2-1; the match to TRBD2 covers 8 bases. CDR1 and CDR2 (germline): SGDLS, YYNGEE. V lost 5 bases and J lost 4; bases outside the gene matches: 8. There are 15 residues in the CDR3. CDR3 nucleotides: TGTGCCAGCAGGGAGACCGGACTAGCTTACAATGAGCAGTTCTTC. Its protein is CASRETGLAYNEQFF.